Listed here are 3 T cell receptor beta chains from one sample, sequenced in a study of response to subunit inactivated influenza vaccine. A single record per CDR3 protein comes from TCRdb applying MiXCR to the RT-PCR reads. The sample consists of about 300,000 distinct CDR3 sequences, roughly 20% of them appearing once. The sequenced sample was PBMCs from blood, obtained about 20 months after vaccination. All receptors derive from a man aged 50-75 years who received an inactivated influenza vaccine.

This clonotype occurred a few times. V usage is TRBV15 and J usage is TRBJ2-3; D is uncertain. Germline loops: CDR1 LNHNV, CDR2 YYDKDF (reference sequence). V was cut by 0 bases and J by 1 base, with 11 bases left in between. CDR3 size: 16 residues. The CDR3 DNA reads TGTGCCACCAGCAGAGAGGGCAGCGTGGGCACAGATACGCAGTATTTT. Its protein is CATSREGSVGTDTQYF.

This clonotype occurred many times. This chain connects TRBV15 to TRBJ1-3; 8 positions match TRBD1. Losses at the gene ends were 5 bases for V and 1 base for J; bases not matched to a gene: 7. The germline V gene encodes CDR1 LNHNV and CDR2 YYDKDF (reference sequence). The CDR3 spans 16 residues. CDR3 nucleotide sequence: TGTGCCACCAGCTTGGGAGACAGGGGTTCTGGAAACACCATATATTTT. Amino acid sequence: CATSLGDRGSGNTIYF. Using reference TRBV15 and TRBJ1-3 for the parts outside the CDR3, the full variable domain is DAMVIQNPRYQVTQFGKPVTLSCSQTLNHNVMYWYQQKSSQAPKLLFHYYDKDFNNEADTPDNFQSRRPNTSFCFLDIRSPGLGDTAMYLCATSLGDRGSGNTIYFGEGSWLTVV.

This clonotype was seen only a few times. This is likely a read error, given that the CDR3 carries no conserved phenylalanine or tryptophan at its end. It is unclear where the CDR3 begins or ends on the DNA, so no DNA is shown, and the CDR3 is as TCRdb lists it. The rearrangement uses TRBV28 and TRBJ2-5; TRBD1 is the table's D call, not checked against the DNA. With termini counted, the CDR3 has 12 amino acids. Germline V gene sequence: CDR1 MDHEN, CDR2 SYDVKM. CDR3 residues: CASRTGTGVTVV.